This T cell receptor (beta chain) was recovered during a study of blood T cell repertoires in COVID-19. Study details: Whether acute or convalescent, the COVID-19 samples came from the United States, Italy and Spain. PBMCs, B-cell-depleted T cells, or T cells provided the cDNA or gDNA that made up the material.

Original processing notes: Estimation of nucleated cell counts was performed using reference gene primer amplification. The data were produced by immunoSEQ multiplex PCR, yet TCRdb's version contains in-frame clones alone and is incomplete. V, J and clone size were drawn from that table, and D and trimming were deduced from the DNA. The sample contains 100,000 or so clones, about 85% of which appear only once. Germline CDR1 SGHKS, CDR2 YYEKEE (reference sequence). With 1 base clipped from V and 0 bases from J, the junction kept 8 bases outside the gene matches. CDR3 length: 18 amino acids. The chain combines TRBV5-5 with TRBJ2-2, with 8 bases matching TRBD1. This sequence originates from a man aged 50-60 years with acute or convalescent COVID-19. Specimen: peripheral blood. CDR3 sequence reads: CASSLRAARGPNTGELFF. The CDR3 region has the DNA TGTGCCAGCAGCTTGCGGGCGGCCAGGGGGCCGAACACCGGGGAGCTGTTTTTT.